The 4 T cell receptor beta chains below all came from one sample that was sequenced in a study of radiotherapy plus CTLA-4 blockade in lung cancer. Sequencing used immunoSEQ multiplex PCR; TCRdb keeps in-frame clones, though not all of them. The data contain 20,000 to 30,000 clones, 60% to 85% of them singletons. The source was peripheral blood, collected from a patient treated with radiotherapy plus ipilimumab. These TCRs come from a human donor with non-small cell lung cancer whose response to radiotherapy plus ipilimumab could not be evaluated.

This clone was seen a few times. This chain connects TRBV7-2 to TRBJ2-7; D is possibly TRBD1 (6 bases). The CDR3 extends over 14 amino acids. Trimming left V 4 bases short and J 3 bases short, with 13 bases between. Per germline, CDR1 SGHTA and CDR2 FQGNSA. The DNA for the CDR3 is TGTGCCAGCAGCTCTGGACAGCCCCTCTACGAGCAGTACTTC. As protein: CASSSGQPLYEQYF.

In DNA, the CDR3 is TGTGCCAGCAGTTTACGACTAGAAGGGCGTAATGAGCAGTTCTTC. Translated: CASSLRLEGRNEQFF. The chain carries TRBV27 and TRBJ2-1, with a possible D match to TRBD2 (6 bases). V dropped 2 bases and J dropped 7 bases, with 15 bases sitting between them. The CDR3 runs 15 residues. CDR1 MNHEY and CDR2 SMNVEV come from the germline V gene (reference sequence).

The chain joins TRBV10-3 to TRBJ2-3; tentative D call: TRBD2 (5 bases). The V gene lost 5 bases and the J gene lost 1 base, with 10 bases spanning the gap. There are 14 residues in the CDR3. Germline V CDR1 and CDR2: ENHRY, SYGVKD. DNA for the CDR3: TGTGCCATCAGTTTAGCGTGGGGCACAGATACGCAGTATTTT. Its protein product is CAISLAWGTDTQYF.

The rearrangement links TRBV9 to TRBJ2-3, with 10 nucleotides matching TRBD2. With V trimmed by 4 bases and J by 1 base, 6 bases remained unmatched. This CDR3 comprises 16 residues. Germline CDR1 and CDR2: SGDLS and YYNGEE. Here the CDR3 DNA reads TGTGCCAGCAGCCGCGCCGGGACTAGCGGCACAGATACGCAGTATTTT. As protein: CASSRAGTSGTDTQYF.